The rows below give T cell receptor beta chains drawn from one sample of a study of CD4 T cells in relation to SARS-CoV-2 and coronaviruses. TCRdb's copy holds only in-frame clones and misses some; the assay was immunoSEQ multiplex PCR. The sample yields about 20,000 clones, 60% to 85% seen once. Which antigens these TCRs recognize remains unknown. Source material: CD4+ T cells from PBMCs, cultured in vitro. These receptor sequences come from a human donor in good health. CDR3s include the opening cysteine and the closing phenylalanine or tryptophan. A D gene is named only where the DNA matches it firmly. The listing skips clone size in some rows; elsewhere it reads once, few, many or a size class.

size	D	V	J	DNA	CDR3
.	TRBD2	TRBV6-1	TRBJ2-3	TGTGCCAGCAGTGATCCTATTAGCGGGACCCTCACAGATACGCAGTATTTT	CASSDPISGTLTDTQYF
.	.	TRBV24-1	TRBJ2-1	TGTGCCACCGGAGGACTAGGGGGTCCCAATGAGCAGTTCTTC	CATGGLGGPNEQFF
once	.	TRBV15	TRBJ2-7	TGTGCCACCAGCAGAGATCGTGGGGTATCGATCTCCTACGAGCAGTACTTC	CATSRDRGVSISYEQYF
.	TRBD2	TRBV15	TRBJ2-1	TGTGCCACCAGCGACATACTAGCGACAGACAATGAGCAGTTCTTC	CATSDILATDNEQFF
once	.	TRBV19	TRBJ1-1	TGTGCCAGTAGTATTGGTTTTGTCACTGAAGCTTTCTTT	CASSIGFVTEAFF
few	.	TRBV9	TRBJ1-6	TGTGCCAGCAGCGTAATGGCAGGGTTGAATTCACCCCTCCACTTT	CASSVMAGLNSPLHF
.	.	TRBV27	TRBJ1-1	TGTGCCAGCAGGACTGACAAGAACACTGAAGCTTTCTTT	CASRTDKNTEAFF
.	TRBD1	TRBV5-1	TRBJ1-1	TGCGCCAGCAGCTCAGGGACAGGCTCTGAAGCTTTCTTT	CASSSGTGSEAFF
.	TRBD1	TRBV7-9	TRBJ2-5	TGTGCCAGCACAGTAGGGACAGGGGAAGAGACCCAGTACTTC	CASTVGTGEETQYF
.	.	TRBV7-9	TRBJ2-6	TGTGCCAGCAGCTTGATTTCCGGGGCCAACGTCCTGACTTTC	CASSLISGANVLTF
.	.	TRBV5-1	TRBJ2-3	TGCGCCAGCAGCTTGGGGGAACTAGGCACAGATACGCAGTATTTT	CASSLGELGTDTQYF
.	TRBD1	TRBV6-5	TRBJ2-3	TGTGCCAGCAGTCCTGGGACAGTTTACACAGATACGCAGTATTTT	CASSPGTVYTDTQYF
.	.	TRBV20-1	TRBJ1-2	TGCAGTGCCACGGCTAACTATGGCTACACCTTC	CSATANYGYTF
once	TRBD2	TRBV7-3	TRBJ2-1	TGTGCCAGCAGCTTAAGTGGGACTAGCGGCCTGTACAATGAGCAGTTCTTC	CASSLSGTSGLYNEQFF
.	TRBD2	TRBV6-5	TRBJ2-1	TGTGCCAGCAGTTACCGGACTAGTGTGCATGAGCAGTTCTTC	CASSYRTSVHEQFF
once	.	TRBV21-1	TRBJ1-5	TGTGCCAGCAGCAAAATTAGGATCGGCAGGGCCCATCAGCCCCAGCATTTT	CASSKIRIGRAHQPQHF
.	.	TRBV10-2	TRBJ1-2	TGCGCCAGCAGTGGGCCCCGGGAGGGACGTCTTGGCTACACCTTC	CASSGPREGRLGYTF
.	.	TRBV19	TRBJ1-2	TGTGCCAGTAGTATCACGCCAGGGCTCTATGGCTACACCTTC	CASSITPGLYGYTF
few	.	TRBV13	TRBJ2-1	TGTGCCAGCAGCTTAGTACGGTTTGAGCAGTTCTTC	CASSLVRFEQFF
.	.	TRBV27	TRBJ2-6	TGTGCCAGCAGTTCCCACCTCTTACAAGGTAGGGCTGGGGCCAACGTCCTGACTTTC	CASSSHLLQGRAGANVLTF
.	.	TRBV3-1/TRBV3-2	TRBJ1-6	TGTGCCAGCAGCCAAGCGCCAAGCGGGACCGGTAATTCACCCCTCCACTTT	CASSQAPSGTGNSPLHF
few	.	TRBV4-1	TRBJ2-2	TGCGCCAGCAGCCAAGATTACCCCCCCAGGTGGGGGGCGCTGAACACCGGGGAGCTGTTTTTT	CASSQDYPPRWGALNTGELFF
.	.	TRBV25-1	TRBJ1-6	TGTGCCAGCAGTGACCTCCGGGACCGGTATAATTCACCCCTCCACTTT	CASSDLRDRYNSPLHF
.	.	TRBV28	TRBJ2-7	TGTGCCAGCAGTTTTTCGGGCCTAATCTACGAGCAGTACTTC	CASSFSGLIYEQYF
.	TRBD2	TRBV10-3	TRBJ2-7	TGTGCCATCAGTAGGGACTACTCCTACGAGCAGTACTTC	CAISRDYSYEQYF
.	TRBD1	TRBV19	TRBJ1-5	TGTGCCAGTAGTGACAGGGGACGGGATCAGCCCCAGCATTTT	CASSDRGRDQPQHF
.	.	TRBV11-2	TRBJ2-7	TGTGCCAGCAGCCCAGGCCACCTCACCTACGAGCAGTACTTC	CASSPGHLTYEQYF
.	.	TRBV11-2	TRBJ1-2	TGTGCCAGCAGCTTAGGGGCAGGCATTAACTATGGCTACACCTTC	CASSLGAGINYGYTF
.	.	TRBV12-3/TRBV12-4	TRBJ2-7	TGTGCCAGCAGTATCTCTCAATACGAGCAGTACTTC	CASSISQYEQYF
.	.	TRBV6-5	TRBJ1-5	TGTGCCAGCAGGAGGACGGAAGAAAGCAATCAGCCCCAGCATTTT	CASRRTEESNQPQHF
.	.	TRBV5-1	TRBJ2-5	TGCGCCAGCAGCTTTAGCGTCAACCAAGAGACCCAGTACTTC	CASSFSVNQETQYF
.	.	TRBV6-4	TRBJ1-1	TGTGCCAGCAGCCATACAGAGGAGGGAAAGTCTGAAGCTTTCTTT	CASSHTEEGKSEAFF
few	.	TRBV7-9	TRBJ2-1	TGTGCCAGCAGCTTCCGGGAGAGGGGCAATGAGCAGTTCTTC	CASSFRERGNEQFF
.	.	TRBV27	TRBJ2-1	TGTGCCAGCAGTTGGACAGAGAGGGATGAGCAGTTCTTC	CASSWTERDEQFF
.	TRBD1	TRBV18	TRBJ1-2	TGTGCCAGCTCAGACCGGGACAGGGGGCTTTATGGCTACACCTTC	CASSDRDRGLYGYTF
.	TRBD2	TRBV27	TRBJ2-1	TGTGCCAGCAGTTTATCTAGCGGGAGGGCCAATGAGCAGTTCTTC	CASSLSSGRANEQFF
.	.	TRBV6-5	TRBJ2-3	TGTGCCAGCAGTTACTCGGGAGGAGGAGATACGCAGTATTTT	CASSYSGGGDTQYF
few	.	TRBV5-4	TRBJ2-2	TGTGCCAGCAGCCTCGACACCGGGGAGCTGTTTTTT	CASSLDTGELFF
.	.	TRBV24-1	TRBJ1-4	TGTGCCACCAGTGATCCTCGGGCAACTAATGAAAAACTGTTTTTT	CATSDPRATNEKLFF
few	TRBD2	TRBV12-5	TRBJ2-2	TGTGCTAGTGTTAAGGGACTAGCGGGACGTTCGAGCACCGGGGAGCTGTTTTTT	CASVKGLAGRSSTGELFF
.	.	TRBV7-9	TRBJ1-1	TGTGCCAGCAGCTTACAAAACACTGAAGCTTTCTTT	CASSLQNTEAFF
.	.	TRBV28	TRBJ1-2	TGTGCCAGCAGTTTAGACCTAGGCGGGGGCTTTGGGTATGGCTACACCTTC	CASSLDLGGGFGYGYTF
.	.	TRBV6-6	TRBJ2-2	TGTGCCAGCACCAAAGGGTCCCTCGCCGGGGAGCTGTTTTTT	CASTKGSLAGELFF
.	.	TRBV7-2	TRBJ1-5	TGTGCCAGCAGTCCCCAAACTGGGCGGTCCAATCAGCCCCAGCATTTT	CASSPQTGRSNQPQHF
.	.	TRBV7-3	TRBJ1-5	TGTGCCAGCAGCTTAGCTCCCTTCAGTCAGCCCCAGCATTTT	CASSLAPFSQPQHF
few	.	TRBV3-1/TRBV3-2	TRBJ1-1	TGTGCCAGCAGCCAAGACCGACGGTACCCGGGGACTGAAGCTTTCTTT	CASSQDRRYPGTEAFF
once	TRBD2	TRBV11-2	TRBJ2-7	TGTGCCAGCAGCTTTGTGGGGGGGAGGGCCTACGAGCAGTACTTC	CASSFVGGRAYEQYF
few	.	TRBV19	TRBJ1-4	TGTGCCAGTAGTACAAGAGATAGGGGAAAACTGTTTTTT	CASSTRDRGKLFF
.	.	TRBV20-1	TRBJ1-5	TGCAGTGCTAGTGCATATGGGACACCTGATCAGCCCCAGCATTTT	CSASAYGTPDQPQHF
few	TRBD2	TRBV5-1	TRBJ2-2	TGCGCCAGCAGCTTGACACTAGCGGGAGGCACCGGGGAGCTGTTTTTT	CASSLTLAGGTGELFF
.	TRBD2	TRBV9	TRBJ2-3	TGTGCCAGCAGCGTACTCGCGGGAGCGACAGATACGCAGTATTTT	CASSVLAGATDTQYF
.	.	TRBV10-3	TRBJ2-5	TGTGCCATCAGTGATGCCCAAGAGACCCAGTACTTC	CAISDAQETQYF
.	.	TRBV6-4	TRBJ2-7	TGTGCCAGCAGTGACGGGCCCCACTACGAGCAGTACTTC	CASSDGPHYEQYF
.	TRBD1	TRBV11-2	TRBJ1-2	TGTGCCAGCAGTCTGACAGGGGGTTACTATGGCTACACCTTC	CASSLTGGYYGYTF
.	TRBD1	TRBV11-2	TRBJ2-7	TGTGCCAGCAGCCCGACAAATCGACAGGGTCGCTACGAGCAGTACTTC	CASSPTNRQGRYEQYF
.	.	TRBV27	TRBJ1-1	TGTGCCAGCAGTTCTCTCTTAGGTCTGGCAGGAAACACTGAAGCTTTCTTT	CASSSLLGLAGNTEAFF
.	.	TRBV12-3/TRBV12-4	TRBJ1-1	TGTGCCAGCAGTTTCGCAAAGAACACTGAAGCTTTCTTT	CASSFAKNTEAFF